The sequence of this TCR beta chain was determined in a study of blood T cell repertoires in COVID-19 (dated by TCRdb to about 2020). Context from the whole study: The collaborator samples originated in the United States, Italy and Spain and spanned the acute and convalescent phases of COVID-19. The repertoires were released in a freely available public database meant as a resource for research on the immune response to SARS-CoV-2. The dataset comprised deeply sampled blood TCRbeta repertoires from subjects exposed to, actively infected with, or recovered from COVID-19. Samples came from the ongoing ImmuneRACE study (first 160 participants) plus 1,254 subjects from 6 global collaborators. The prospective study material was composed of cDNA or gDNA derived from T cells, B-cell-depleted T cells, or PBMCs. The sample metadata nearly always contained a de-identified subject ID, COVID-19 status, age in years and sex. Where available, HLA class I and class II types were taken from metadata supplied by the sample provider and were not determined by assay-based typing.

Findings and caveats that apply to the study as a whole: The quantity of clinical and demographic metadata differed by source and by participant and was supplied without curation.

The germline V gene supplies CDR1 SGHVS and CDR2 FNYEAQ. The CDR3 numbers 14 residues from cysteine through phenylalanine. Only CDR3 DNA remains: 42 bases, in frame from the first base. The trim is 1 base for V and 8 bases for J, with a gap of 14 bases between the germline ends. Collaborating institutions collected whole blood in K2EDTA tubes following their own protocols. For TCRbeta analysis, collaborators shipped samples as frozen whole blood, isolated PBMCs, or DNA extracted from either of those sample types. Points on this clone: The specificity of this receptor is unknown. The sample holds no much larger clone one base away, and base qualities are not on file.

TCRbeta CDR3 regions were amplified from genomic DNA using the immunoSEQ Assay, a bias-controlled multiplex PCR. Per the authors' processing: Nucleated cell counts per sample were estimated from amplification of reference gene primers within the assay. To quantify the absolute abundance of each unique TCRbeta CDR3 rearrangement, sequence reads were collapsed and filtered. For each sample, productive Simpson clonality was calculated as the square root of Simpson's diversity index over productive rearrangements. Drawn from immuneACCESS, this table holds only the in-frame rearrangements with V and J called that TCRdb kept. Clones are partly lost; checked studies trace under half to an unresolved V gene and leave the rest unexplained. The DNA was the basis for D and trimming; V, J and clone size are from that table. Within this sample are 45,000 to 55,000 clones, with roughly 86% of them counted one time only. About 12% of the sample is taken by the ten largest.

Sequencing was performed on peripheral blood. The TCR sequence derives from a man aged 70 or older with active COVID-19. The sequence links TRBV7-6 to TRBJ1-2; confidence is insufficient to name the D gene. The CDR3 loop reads CASSLDAGLRGYTF. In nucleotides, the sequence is TGTGCCAGCAGCTTAGATGCTGGGCTTCGGGGCTACACCTTC.